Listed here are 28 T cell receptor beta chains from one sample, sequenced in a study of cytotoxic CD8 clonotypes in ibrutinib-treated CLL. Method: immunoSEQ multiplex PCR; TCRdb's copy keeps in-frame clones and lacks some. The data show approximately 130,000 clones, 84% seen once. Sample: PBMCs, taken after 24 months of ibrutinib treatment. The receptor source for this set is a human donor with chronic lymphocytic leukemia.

CDR3: CASSSQGFAGELFF. The CDR3 region has the DNA TGTGCCAGCAGCTCACAGGGTTTCGCCGGGGAGCTGTTTTTT. The J gene is TRBJ2-2, the V gene TRBV11-2, with D perhaps TRBD1 (6 bases). The ends were cut back, 4 bases at V and 6 bases at J, with 12 bases in the middle. The CDR3 runs 14 residues. Germline V gene sequence: CDR1 SGHAT, CDR2 FQNNGV.

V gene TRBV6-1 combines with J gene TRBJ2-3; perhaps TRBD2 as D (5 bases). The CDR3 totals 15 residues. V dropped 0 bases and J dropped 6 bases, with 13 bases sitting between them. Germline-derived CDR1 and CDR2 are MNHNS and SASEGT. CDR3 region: CASSEAQSGFDTQYF. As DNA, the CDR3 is TGTGCCAGCAGTGAAGCCCAGTCGGGGTTCGATACGCAGTATTTT.

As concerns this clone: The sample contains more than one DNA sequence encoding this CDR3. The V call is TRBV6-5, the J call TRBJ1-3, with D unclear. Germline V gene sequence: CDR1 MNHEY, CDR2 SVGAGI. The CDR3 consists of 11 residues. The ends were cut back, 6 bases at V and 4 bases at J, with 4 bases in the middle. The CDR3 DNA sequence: TGTGCCAGCAGCAGGGGAAACACCATATATTTT. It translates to CASSRGNTIYF.

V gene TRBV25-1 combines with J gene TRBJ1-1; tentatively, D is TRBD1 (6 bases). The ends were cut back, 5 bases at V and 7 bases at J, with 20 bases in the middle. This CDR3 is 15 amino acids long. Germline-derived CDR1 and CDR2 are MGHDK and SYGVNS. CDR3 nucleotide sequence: TGTGCCAGCAGTTTTCTGTGGGACAATTCCTATGAAGCTTTCTTT. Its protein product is CASSFLWDNSYEAFF.

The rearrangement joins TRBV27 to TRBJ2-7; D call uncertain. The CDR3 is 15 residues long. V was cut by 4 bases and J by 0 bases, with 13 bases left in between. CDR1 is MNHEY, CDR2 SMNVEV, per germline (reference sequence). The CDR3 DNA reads TGTGCCAGCAGTTCGCTGCCGGAAAGCTCCTACGAGCAGTACTTC. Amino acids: CASSSLPESSYEQYF.

The CDR3 is CASSLGPGTGELFF. The DNA for the CDR3 is TGCGCCAGCAGCTTGGGGCCCGGGACCGGGGAGCTGTTTTTT. The chain is built from TRBV5-1 and TRBJ2-2, with D uncertain. Trimming cost V 0 bases and J 5 bases, with 8 bases left between them. The CDR3 has 14 residues. CDR1 is SGHRS and CDR2 is YFSETQ in the germline V gene.

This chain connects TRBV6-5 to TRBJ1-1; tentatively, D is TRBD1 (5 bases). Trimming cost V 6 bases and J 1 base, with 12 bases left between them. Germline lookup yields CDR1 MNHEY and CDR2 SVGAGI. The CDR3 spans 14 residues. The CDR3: CASSLGAGNTEAFF. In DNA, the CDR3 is TGTGCCAGCAGCCTAGGGGCGGGGAACACTGAAGCTTTCTTT.

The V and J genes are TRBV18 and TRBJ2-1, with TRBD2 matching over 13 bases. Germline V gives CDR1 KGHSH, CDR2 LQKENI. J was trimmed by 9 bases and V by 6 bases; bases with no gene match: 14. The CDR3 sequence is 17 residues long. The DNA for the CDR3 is TGTGCCAGCTCTCCTACTAGCGGGGGGGCCTTTTCTGGTGAGCAGTTCTTC. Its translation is CASSPTSGGAFSGEQFF.

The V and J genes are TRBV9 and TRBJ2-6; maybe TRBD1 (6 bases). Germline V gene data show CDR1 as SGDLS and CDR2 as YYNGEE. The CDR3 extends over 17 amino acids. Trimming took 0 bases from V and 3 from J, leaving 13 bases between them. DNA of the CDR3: TGTGCCAGCAGCGTAGCCAAAGGGGGTAATGGGGCCAACGTCCTGACTTTC. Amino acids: CASSVAKGGNGANVLTF.

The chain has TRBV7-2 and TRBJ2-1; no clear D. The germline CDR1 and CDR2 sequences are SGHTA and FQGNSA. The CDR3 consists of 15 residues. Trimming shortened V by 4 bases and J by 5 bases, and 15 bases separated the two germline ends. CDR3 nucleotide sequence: TGTGCCAGCAGCTCATCGGGCTGGGCCCACAATGAGCAGTTCTTC. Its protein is CASSSSGWAHNEQFF.

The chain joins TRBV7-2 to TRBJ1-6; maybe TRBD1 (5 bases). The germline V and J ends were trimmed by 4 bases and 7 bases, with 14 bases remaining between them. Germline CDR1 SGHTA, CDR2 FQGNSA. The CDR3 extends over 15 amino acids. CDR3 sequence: CASSSRGGRNSPLHF. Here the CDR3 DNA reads TGTGCCAGCAGCTCTCGGGGGGGTCGGAATTCACCCCTCCACTTT.

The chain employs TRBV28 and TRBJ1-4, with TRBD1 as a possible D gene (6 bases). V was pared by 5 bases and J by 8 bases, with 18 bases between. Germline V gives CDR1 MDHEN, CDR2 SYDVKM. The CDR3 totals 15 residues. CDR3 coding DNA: TGTGCCAGCAGTCCCGGAGGGGGGGCAGGGGAAAAACTGTTTTTT. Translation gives CASSPGGGAGEKLFF.

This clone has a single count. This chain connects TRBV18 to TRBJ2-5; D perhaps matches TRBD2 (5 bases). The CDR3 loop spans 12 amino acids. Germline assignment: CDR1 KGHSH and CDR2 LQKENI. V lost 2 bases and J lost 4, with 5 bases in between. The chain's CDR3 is CASSPGRETQYF. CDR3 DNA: TGTGCCAGCTCACCAGGGAGAGAGACCCAGTACTTC.

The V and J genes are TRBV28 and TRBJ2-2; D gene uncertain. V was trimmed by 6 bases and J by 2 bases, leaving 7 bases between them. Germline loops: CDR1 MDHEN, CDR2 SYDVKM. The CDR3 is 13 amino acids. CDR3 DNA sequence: TGTGCCAGCAGCCTCACAAACACCGGGGAGCTGTTTTTT. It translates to CASSLTNTGELFF.

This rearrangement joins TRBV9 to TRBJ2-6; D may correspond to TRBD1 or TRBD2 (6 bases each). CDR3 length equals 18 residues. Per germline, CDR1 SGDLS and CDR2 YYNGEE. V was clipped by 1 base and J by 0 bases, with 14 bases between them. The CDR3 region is CASSVNRGGLSGANVLTF. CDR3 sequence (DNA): TGTGCCAGCAGCGTAAATCGTGGGGGGCTCTCTGGGGCCAACGTCCTGACTTTC.

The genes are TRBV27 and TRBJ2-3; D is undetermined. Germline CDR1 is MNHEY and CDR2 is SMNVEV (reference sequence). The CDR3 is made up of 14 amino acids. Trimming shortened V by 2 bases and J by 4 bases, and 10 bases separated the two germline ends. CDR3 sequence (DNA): TGTGCCAGCAGTTTAAGTTTAGTTCCAGATACGCAGTATTTT. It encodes CASSLSLVPDTQYF.

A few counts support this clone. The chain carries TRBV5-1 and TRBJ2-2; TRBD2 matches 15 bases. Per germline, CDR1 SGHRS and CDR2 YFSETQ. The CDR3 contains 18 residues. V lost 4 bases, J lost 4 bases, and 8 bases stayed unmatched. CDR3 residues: CASSGGLAGGLSTGELFF. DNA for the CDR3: TGCGCCAGCAGCGGCGGACTAGCGGGGGGGCTCAGCACCGGGGAGCTGTTTTTT.

CDR3 region: CASSPQNSNQPQHF. For the CDR3, the DNA is TGTGCCAGTAGTCCCCAAAATAGCAATCAGCCCCAGCATTTT. This chain uses TRBV19 with TRBJ1-5; the D is unclear. Trimming took 5 bases from V and 0 from J, leaving 8 bases between them. CDR3 size: 14 residues. Germline CDR1 is LNHDA and CDR2 is SQIVND (reference sequence). Using reference TRBV19 and TRBJ1-5 for the parts outside the CDR3, the full variable domain is DGGITQSPKYLFRKEGQNVTLSCEQNLNHDAMYWYRQDPGQGLRLIYYSQIVNDFQKGDIAEGYSVSREKKESFPLTVTSAQKNPTAFYLCASSPQNSNQPQHFGDGTRLSIL.

The CDR3 here is CASSFLPNTDTQYF. In DNA form, the CDR3 reads TGTGCCAGCAGTTTCCTCCCTAACACAGATACGCAGTATTTT. This chain links TRBV27 with TRBJ2-3; D gene unclear. Germline V gives CDR1 MNHEY, CDR2 SMNVEV (reference sequence). This CDR3 has 14 residues. V was pared by 3 bases and J by 2 bases, with 9 bases between.

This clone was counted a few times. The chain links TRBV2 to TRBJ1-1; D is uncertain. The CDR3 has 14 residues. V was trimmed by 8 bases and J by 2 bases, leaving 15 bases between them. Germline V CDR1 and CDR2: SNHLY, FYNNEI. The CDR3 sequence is CASSSPGTNTEAFF. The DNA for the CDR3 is TGTGCCAGCTCCTCGCCAGGAACTAACACTGAAGCTTTCTTT.

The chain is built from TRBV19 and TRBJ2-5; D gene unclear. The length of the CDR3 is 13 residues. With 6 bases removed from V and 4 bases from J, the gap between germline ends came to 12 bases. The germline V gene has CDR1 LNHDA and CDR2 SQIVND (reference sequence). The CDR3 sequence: CASSATDTETQYF. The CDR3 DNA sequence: TGTGCCAGTAGCGCCACAGACACAGAGACCCAGTACTTC.

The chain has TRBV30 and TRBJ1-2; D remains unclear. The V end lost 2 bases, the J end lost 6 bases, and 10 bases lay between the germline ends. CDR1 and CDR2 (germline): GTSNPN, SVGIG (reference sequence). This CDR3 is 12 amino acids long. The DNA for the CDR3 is TGTGCCTGGAGTAAGCGGCGGAATGGCTACACCTTC. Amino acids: CAWSKRRNGYTF.

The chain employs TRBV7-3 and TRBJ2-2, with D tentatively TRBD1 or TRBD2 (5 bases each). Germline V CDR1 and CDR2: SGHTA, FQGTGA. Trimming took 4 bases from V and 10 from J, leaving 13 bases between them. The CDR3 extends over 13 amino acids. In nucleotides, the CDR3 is TGTGCCAGCAGCTCCCCCGGGGCAGTGGAGCTGTTTTTT. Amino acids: CASSSPGAVELFF.

CDR3 bases: TGTGCCAGCAGTTACTTTGGGAGTTTGAGCTACACCTTC. Amino acids: CASSYFGSLSYTF. V usage is TRBV6-5 and J usage is TRBJ1-2; no firm D call. Germline CDR1 is MNHEY and CDR2 is SVGAGI. Between the trimmed V and J ends, which lost 1 base and 9 bases, there was a span of 12 bases. The CDR3 contains 13 residues.

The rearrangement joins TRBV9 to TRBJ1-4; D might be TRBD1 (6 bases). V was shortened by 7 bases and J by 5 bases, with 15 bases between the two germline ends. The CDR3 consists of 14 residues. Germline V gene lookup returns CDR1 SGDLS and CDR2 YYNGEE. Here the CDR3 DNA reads TGTGCCAGCGGGACCGGGACATCGAATGAAAAACTGTTTTTT. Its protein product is CASGTGTSNEKLFF.

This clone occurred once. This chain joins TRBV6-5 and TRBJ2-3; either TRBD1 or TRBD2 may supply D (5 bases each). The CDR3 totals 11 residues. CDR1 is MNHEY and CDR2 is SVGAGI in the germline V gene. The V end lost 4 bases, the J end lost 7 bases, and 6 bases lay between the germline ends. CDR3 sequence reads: CASSWGNTQYF. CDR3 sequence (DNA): TGTGCCAGCAGTTGGGGGAATACGCAGTATTTT.

The DNA of the CDR3 is TGTGCCAGCAGCTCGAGACAGACCCCAGATACGCAGTATTTT. Translation gives CASSSRQTPDTQYF. The V gene is TRBV5-4, the J gene TRBJ2-3; a weak D match, TRBD1 (5 bases). Trimming stripped 3 bases from V and 4 bases from J, with 12 bases between. The CDR3 loop spans 14 amino acids. Germline values: CDR1 SGHNT, CDR2 YYREEE (reference sequence). Full variable domain (rest looked up from reference TRBV5-4 and TRBJ2-3): ETGVTQSPTHLIKTRGQQVTLRCSSQSGHNTVSWYQQALGQGPQFIFQYYREEENGRGNFPPRFSGLQFPNYSSELNVNALELDDSALYLCASSSRQTPDTQYFGPGTRLTVL.

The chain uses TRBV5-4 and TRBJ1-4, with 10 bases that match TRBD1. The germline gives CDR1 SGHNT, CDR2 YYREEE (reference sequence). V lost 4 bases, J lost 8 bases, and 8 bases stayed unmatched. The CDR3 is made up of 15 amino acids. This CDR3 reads CASSTRQGAGEKLFF. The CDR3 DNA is TGTGCCAGCAGCACTCGACAGGGGGCGGGAGAAAAACTGTTTTTT.